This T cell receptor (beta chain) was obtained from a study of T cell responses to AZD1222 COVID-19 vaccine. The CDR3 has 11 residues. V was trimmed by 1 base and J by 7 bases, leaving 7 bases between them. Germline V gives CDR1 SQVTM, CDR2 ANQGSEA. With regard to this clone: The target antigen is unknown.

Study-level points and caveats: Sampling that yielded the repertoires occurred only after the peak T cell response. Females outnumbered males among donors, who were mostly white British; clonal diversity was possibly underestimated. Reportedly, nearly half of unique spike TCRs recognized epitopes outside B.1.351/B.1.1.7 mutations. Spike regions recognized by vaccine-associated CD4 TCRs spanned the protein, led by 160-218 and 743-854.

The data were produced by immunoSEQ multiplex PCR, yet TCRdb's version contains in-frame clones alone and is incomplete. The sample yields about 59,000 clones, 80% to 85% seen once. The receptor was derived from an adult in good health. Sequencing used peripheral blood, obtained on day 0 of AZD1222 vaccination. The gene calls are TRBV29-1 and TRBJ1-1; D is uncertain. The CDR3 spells CSVEVVGEAFF. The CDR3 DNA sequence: TGCAGCGTTGAAGTTGTGGGTGAAGCTTTCTTT.